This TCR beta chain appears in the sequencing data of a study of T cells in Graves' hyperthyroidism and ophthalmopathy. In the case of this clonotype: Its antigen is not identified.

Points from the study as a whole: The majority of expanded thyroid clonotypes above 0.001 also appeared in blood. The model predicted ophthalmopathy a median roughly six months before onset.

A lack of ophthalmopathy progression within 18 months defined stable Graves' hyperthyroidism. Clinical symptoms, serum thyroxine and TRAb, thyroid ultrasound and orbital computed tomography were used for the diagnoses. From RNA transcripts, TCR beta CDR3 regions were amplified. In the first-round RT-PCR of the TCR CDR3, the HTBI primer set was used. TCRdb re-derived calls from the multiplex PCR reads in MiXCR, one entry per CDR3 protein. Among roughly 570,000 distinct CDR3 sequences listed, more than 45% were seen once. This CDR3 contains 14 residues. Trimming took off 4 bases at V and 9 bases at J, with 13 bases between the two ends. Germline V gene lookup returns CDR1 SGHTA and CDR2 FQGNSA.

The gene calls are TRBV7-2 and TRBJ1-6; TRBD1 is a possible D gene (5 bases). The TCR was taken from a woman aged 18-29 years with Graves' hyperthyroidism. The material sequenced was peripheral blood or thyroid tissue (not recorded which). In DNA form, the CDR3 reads TGTGCCAGCAGCTCAATGAGGGGAGGTTCACCCCTCCACTTT. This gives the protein CASSSMRGGSPLHF.